This TCR beta chain was captured in a study of naive and memory T cell subsets. Overall study findings and caveats: RNA-based TCR counts may shift with T cell activation and differentiation.

The ends were cut back, 9 bases at V and 1 base at J, with 18 bases in the middle. CDR3 length: 15 amino acids. An equimolar mix of two oligonucleotides served as the beta constant-region primer for TRBC1 and TRBC2. Nested alpha and beta constant-region primers with the SP2 primer drove four PCR rounds on ligated cDNA. The cDNA 3' end received a ligated single-stranded oligonucleotide carrying the SP2 primer and a 12-nucleotide UMI. TCRdb recomputed calls from the UMI-ligation and nested PCR reads with MiXCR, one row per CDR3 protein. The sample lists under 25,000 distinct CDR3 sequences, roughly 8.2% seen once, with 20% to 25% in the top ten. This clonotype was recorded many times. Its antigen is as yet unknown.

This rearrangement joins TRBV12-3 or TRBV12-4 to TRBJ1-1, with unresolved D. The TCR originated in a human donor in good health. Sequenced: central memory CD8+ T cells from blood. The chain's CDR3 is CASIIGYAGNTEAFF. CDR3 DNA: TGTGCCAGTATTATAGGTTACGCGGGGAACACTGAAGCTTTCTTT.